These 9 T cell receptor beta chains were all obtained from the same sample, sequenced in a study of response to subunit inactivated influenza vaccine (dated 2018 in TCRdb). Library preparation was by RT-PCR. The sequencer was an Illumina HiSeq 2500. In TCRdb, the public reads were trimmed at Q25 with fastp and aligned with MiXCR, with productive beta chains retained. CDR3 protein sequences are deduplicated, and each keeps its most common genes and DNA. The sample table contains about 500,000 distinct CDR3 sequences; only one count was recorded for 16% of them. The top ten constitute 2.5% to 3.5% of the sample. The material sequenced was CD4+ T cells sorted from PBMCs, taken roughly 24 months after vaccination. The origin of the receptors is a man aged 45-69 years who received an inactivated influenza vaccine. Donor details come from another sample of the same person, matched by shared clones.

This clonotype was recorded a few times. The rearrangement links TRBV9 to TRBJ2-2; possible D gene TRBD1, 5 bases. This CDR3 contains 16 residues. Looked up from germline, CDR1 is SGDLS and CDR2 is YYNGEE. V gave up 0 bases and J gave up 3 bases, with 12 bases separating them. CDR3 residues: CASSVAATVYTGELFF. As DNA, the CDR3 is TGTGCCAGCAGCGTAGCCGCGACAGTATACACCGGGGAGCTGTTTTTT.

The genes are TRBV12-3 or TRBV12-4 and TRBJ2-1, with 8 bases fitting TRBD1. There are 14 residues in the CDR3. The V segment lost 3 bases and the J segment 9 bases; nucleotides outside the gene matches: 7. The CDR3 DNA is TGTGCCAGCAGTTTTAGGCAGGGGGCCAGTGAGCAGTTCTTC. The encoded protein is CASSFRQGASEQFF.

About this clonotype: The junction and the germline gene differ at one end; a read error may be behind it. The chain combines TRBV20-1 with TRBJ1-1, with a weak D call TRBD1 (5 bases). CDR3 size: 12 residues. Germline V CDR1 and CDR2: DFQATT, SNEGSKA (reference sequence). CDR3 in amino acids: CSARSGNPEAFF. CDR3 in DNA: TGCAGTGCTAGATCAGGGAACCCTGAAGCTTTCTTT.

The V gene is TRBV28, the J gene TRBJ2-3; D might be TRBD1 or TRBD2, each matching 6 bases. The CDR3 covers 17 residues. V gave up 8 bases and J gave up 1 base, with 22 bases separating them. Germline V gives CDR1 MDHEN, CDR2 SYDVKM. DNA of the CDR3: TGTGCCAGCCGGGGGTCAGAGGGGGTCCGGGGCACAGATACGCAGTATTTT. Translation: CASRGSEGVRGTDTQYF.

The chain combines TRBV10-2 with TRBJ2-7, with 7 bases identical to TRBD1. Per germline, CDR1 WSHSY and CDR2 SAAADI. V trimming: 2 bases; J trimming: 0 bases; junction bases outside the gene matches: 10. The CDR3 has 17 amino acids. CDR3 protein: CASSEIAGAGGSYEQYF. CDR3 nucleotides: TGCGCCAGCAGTGAGATCGCAGGGGCAGGGGGCTCCTACGAGCAGTACTTC.

This rearrangement joins TRBV2 to TRBJ1-5, with a tentative D call TRBD1 (5 bases). Germline loops: CDR1 SNHLY, CDR2 FYNNEI. The CDR3 runs to 16 residues. With 5 bases removed from V and 7 bases from J, the gap between germline ends came to 21 bases. The CDR3 region is CASSLPGTASRQPQHF. CDR3 bases: TGTGCCAGCAGTCTTCCCGGGACCGCGTCTCGACAGCCCCAGCATTTT.

This clonotype was seen many times. J is TRBJ2-2 and V is TRBV29-1, with no clear D. From germline, CDR1 is SQVTM and CDR2 ANQGSEA. The CDR3 spans 14 residues. The CDR3 DNA is TGCAGTGTCCAGAAGAGCTCGAACACCGGGGAGCTGTTTTTT. Translation gives CSVQKSSNTGELFF.

CDR3 nucleotides: TGTGCCAGCAGCTTAGGTTTCGGGGGGGCCGGCGGGGAGCTGTTTTTT. It encodes CASSLGFGGAGGELFF. V gene TRBV7-2 combines with J gene TRBJ2-2; 8 bases map to TRBD2. V was pared by 1 base and J by 7 bases, with 8 bases of the junction left unmatched. Germline CDR1 reads SGHTA; CDR2 reads FQGNSA. The CDR3 contains 16 residues.

This clonotype was seen at least ten times. The chain employs TRBV13 and TRBJ1-3, with D possibly matching TRBD1 (6 bases). Germline CDR1 PRHDT, CDR2 FYEKMQ (reference sequence). The CDR3 sequence is 16 residues long. With 4 bases removed from V and 0 bases from J, the gap between germline ends came to 13 bases. The CDR3 protein is CASSSGTSNSGNTIYF. The CDR3 DNA reads TGTGCCAGCAGCTCTGGGACATCTAACTCTGGAAACACCATATATTTT.